The 21 T cell receptor beta chains reported below all come from one sample, sequenced in a study of blood T cell repertoires in COVID-19. Data came from immunoSEQ multiplex PCR; TCRdb stores just in-frame clones and leaves some out. There are about 210,000 clones in the sample; around 90% occur only once, and 1.5% to 2% lies in the top ten. Sequenced input: peripheral blood. These receptors originate from an older man with acute or convalescent COVID-19.

V is TRBV7-9 and J is TRBJ2-2, with TRBD1 identical over 7 bases. This CDR3 spans 14 amino acids. Per the germline V gene, CDR1 is SEHNR and CDR2 is FQNEAQ (reference sequence). Trimming took 6 bases from V and 4 from J; bases not matched to a gene: 5. CDR3 DNA sequence: TGTGCCAGCAGATTGGCAGGGGGCACCGGGGAGCTGTTTTTT. The encoded protein is CASRLAGGTGELFF.

The V call is TRBV7-2, the J call TRBJ2-1; TRBD2 matches 15 bases. There are 15 residues in the CDR3. V was pared by 5 bases and J by 14 bases, with 10 bases of the junction left unmatched. Germline V gene data show CDR1 as SGHTA and CDR2 as FQGNSA. DNA of the CDR3: TGTGCCAGCAGCACTGGACTAGCGGGAGGGCCGGGAAAGTTCTTC. It encodes CASSTGLAGGPGKFF.

This clone was observed a handful of times. This chain connects TRBV19 to TRBJ2-3; 10 bases are shared with TRBD1. The CDR3 totals 14 residues. Trimming cost V 6 bases and J 3 bases; bases outside gene matches: 3. Germline values: CDR1 LNHDA, CDR2 SQIVND (reference sequence). For the CDR3, the DNA is TGTGCCAGTAGGAGGGACAGGGGAACAGATACGCAGTATTTT. Residues: CASRRDRGTDTQYF.

The V call is TRBV19, the J call TRBJ2-1; 9 nucleotides line up with TRBD1. The CDR3 length is 16 residues. V was clipped by 1 base and J by 3 bases; unmatched bases: 4. Germline V CDR1 and CDR2: LNHDA, SQIVND (reference sequence). The CDR3 DNA sequence: TGTGCCAGTAGTATAGGCGACAGGGGGTTCTACAATGAGCAGTTCTTC. This gives the protein CASSIGDRGFYNEQFF.

The V and J genes are TRBV6-5 and TRBJ1-5; 7 bases agree with TRBD1. Germline V gives CDR1 MNHEY, CDR2 SVGAGI. V was clipped by 6 bases and J by 3 bases; unmatched bases: 8. The CDR3 length is 15 residues. The CDR3 here is CASRSTGAYNQPQHF. The CDR3 DNA is TGTGCCAGCAGGTCCACAGGGGCCTACAATCAGCCCCAGCATTTT.

Remarks on this clone: A junction end diverges from the germline sequence, so it may reflect a read error. In DNA form, the CDR3 reads TGTGCTAGTGGCCACTCCGATAATTCACCCCTCCACTTT. Translation gives CASGHSDNSPLHF. The chain carries TRBV12-5 and TRBJ1-6; D uncertain. Looked up from germline, CDR1 is LGHNT and CDR2 is FRNRAP. The CDR3 is made up of 13 amino acids. The full variable domain, completed using reference TRBV12-5 and TRBJ1-6, is DARVTQTPRHKVTEMGQEVTMRCQPILGHNTVFWYRQTMMQGLELLAYFRNRAPLDDSGMPKDRFSAEMPDATLATLKIQPSEPRDSAVYFCASGHSDNSPLHFGNGTRLTVT.

This clone is a singleton in its sample. The chain carries TRBV10-3 and TRBJ2-1, with 8 bases aligning to TRBD2. The J segment lost 3 bases and the V segment lost 4 bases, leaving 5 bases of the junction unmatched. Germline V gene data show CDR1 as ENHRY and CDR2 as SYGVKD. This CDR3 has 15 residues. CDR3 sequence (DNA): TGTGCCATCAGTGGCCGGGGGGGTGACTACAATGAGCAGTTCTTC. Translated, it gives CAISGRGGDYNEQFF.

The chain couples TRBV29-1 to TRBJ2-7, with 7 bases identical to TRBD1. The germline V gene encodes CDR1 SQVTM and CDR2 ANQGSEA. The CDR3 covers 16 residues. The V segment lost 6 bases and the J segment 1 base; nucleotides outside the gene matches: 15. The CDR3 is CSVKLDGTAESYEQYF. The CDR3 coding sequence is TGCAGCGTCAAGTTGGATGGGACAGCAGAATCCTACGAGCAGTACTTC.

The chain employs TRBV28 and TRBJ2-1; TRBD2 might be the D (5 bases). CDR3 size: 18 residues. CDR1 and CDR2 (germline): MDHEN, SYDVKM. V gave up 5 bases and J gave up 0 bases, with 20 bases separating them. For the CDR3, the DNA is TGTGCCAGCAGTACGAGGGCAAAGAGCTACAGCTCCTACAATGAGCAGTTCTTC. Translated, it gives CASSTRAKSYSSYNEQFF.

The J gene is TRBJ1-1, the V gene TRBV4-3; 9 bases are shared with TRBD1. CDR1 is LGHNA, CDR2 YSLEER, per germline. J gave up 7 bases and V 4 bases, and 7 bases lay outside the gene matches. The CDR3 contains 14 residues. The CDR3 loop is CASSRDRDRDEAFF. The CDR3 bases are TGCGCCAGCAGCCGGGACAGGGATCGGGATGAAGCTTTCTTT.

This chain connects TRBV28 to TRBJ2-1; the D gene is possibly TRBD2 (6 bases). The germline CDR1 and CDR2 sequences are MDHEN and SYDVKM. The V gene lost 7 bases and the J gene lost 1 base, with 11 bases spanning the gap. The length of the CDR3 is 14 residues. CDR3 DNA sequence: TGTGCCAGCATCGGGAGCGGGTCCTACAATGAGCAGTTCTTC. This translates into CASIGSGSYNEQFF.

This clone has more than one count but fewer than ten. The gene calls are TRBV9 and TRBJ1-3, with 8 nucleotides matching TRBD1. CDR1 is SGDLS, CDR2 YYNGEE, per germline. Unmatched junction bases numbered 6, after V lost 0 bases and J lost 4 bases. The CDR3 has 16 residues. CDR3 nucleotide sequence: TGTGCCAGCAGCGTAGCCCCCGACAGGGGCGGAAACACCATATATTTT. This encodes CASSVAPDRGGNTIYF. Drawing the rest from reference TRBV9 and TRBJ1-3, the complete variable domain is DSGVTQTPKHLITATGQRVTLRCSPRSGDLSVYWYQQSLDQGLQFLIQYYNGEERAKGNILERFSAQQFPDLHSELNLSSLELGDSALYFCASSVAPDRGGNTIYFGEGSWLTVV.

The chain is built from TRBV12-3 or TRBV12-4 and TRBJ1-6; D is perhaps TRBD1 (5 bases). The CDR3 totals 12 residues. Trimming cost V 3 bases and J 14 bases, with 11 bases left between them. CDR3 region: CASSLGWGTLHF. The CDR3 DNA sequence: TGTGCCAGCAGTTTGGGATGGGGCACCCTCCACTTT.

The V call is TRBV7-9, the J call TRBJ2-1; no firm D call. The CDR3 totals 15 residues. The germline V gene has CDR1 SEHNR and CDR2 FQNEAQ (reference sequence). With 1 base removed from V and 3 bases from J, the gap between germline ends came to 10 bases. CDR3 DNA sequence: TGTGCCAGCAGCTTAGGGCAGGTGAGCTACAATGAGCAGTTCTTC. Amino acid sequence: CASSLGQVSYNEQFF.

The chain uses TRBV7-9 and TRBJ2-3, with 16 bases lining up with TRBD2. V lost 5 bases, J lost 6 bases, and 2 bases stayed unmatched. In germline, CDR1 is SEHNR, CDR2 FQNEAQ (reference sequence). This CDR3 has 15 residues. CDR3 protein: CASSQGLAGGDTQYF. CDR3 coding DNA: TGTGCCAGCAGCCAGGGACTAGCGGGAGGGGATACGCAGTATTTT. The full variable domain, with the rest looked up from reference TRBV7-9 and TRBJ2-3, is DTGVSQNPRHKITKRGQNVTFRCDPISEHNRLYWYRQTLGQGPEFLTYFQNEAQLEKSRLLSDRFSAERPKGSFSTLEIQRTEQGDSAMYLCASSQGLAGGDTQYFGPGTRLTVL.

This chain links TRBV18 with TRBJ1-1; no firm D call. There are 14 residues in the CDR3. From germline, CDR1 is KGHSH and CDR2 LQKENI. Trimming removed 1 base from V and 4 bases from J, with 10 bases in between. Written as DNA, the CDR3 is TGTGCCAGCTCACCACGGAGGGATGCCACTGAAGCTTTCTTT. It specifies CASSPRRDATEAFF.

The rearrangement links TRBV6-4 to TRBJ1-2; TRBD1 matches 9 bases. With V trimmed by 0 bases and J by 8 bases, 7 bases remained unmatched. Germline V gives CDR1 MRHNA, CDR2 SNTAGT. The CDR3 loop spans 15 amino acids. The CDR3 protein is CASSDSPTGGGGYTF. In nucleotides, the CDR3 is TGTGCCAGCAGTGACTCGCCGACAGGGGGTGGCGGCTACACCTTC.

To note about this clone: This CDR3 is also generated by other DNA sequences in the sample. The V call is TRBV24-1, the J call TRBJ2-2; 7 nucleotides line up with TRBD2. Per the germline V gene, CDR1 is KGHDR and CDR2 is SFDVKD. The J segment lost 3 bases and the V segment lost 5 bases, leaving 2 bases of the junction unmatched. The CDR3 is 14 residues long. The CDR3 nucleotides are TGTGCCACCAGTGGGACTAGAGACACCGGGGAGCTGTTTTTT. Translation: CATSGTRDTGELFF.

J is TRBJ2-5 and V is TRBV15; 7 nucleotides agree with TRBD2. Germline CDR1 reads LNHNV; CDR2 reads YYDKDF (reference sequence). Trimming at V came to 4 bases and at J to 5 bases, leaving 7 bases not matched to a gene. The CDR3 sequence is 14 residues long. This CDR3 reads CATSKEGGVETQYF. CDR3 nucleotides: TGTGCCACCAGCAAAGAGGGAGGGGTTGAGACCCAGTACTTC.

The gene calls are TRBV7-2 and TRBJ2-5; D perhaps matches TRBD1 (5 bases). Per germline, CDR1 SGHTA and CDR2 FQGNSA. The CDR3 spans 16 residues. Trimming took off 5 bases at V and 0 bases at J, with 16 bases between the two ends. CDR3 sequence reads: CASSPTPRRDQETQYF. The CDR3 DNA reads TGTGCCAGCAGCCCTACCCCCCGCAGGGACCAAGAGACCCAGTACTTC.

The chain uses TRBV25-1 and TRBJ1-1; D gene uncertain. The CDR3 runs to 15 residues. V gave up 0 bases and J gave up 1 base, with 9 bases separating them. Per germline, CDR1 MGHDK and CDR2 SYGVNS. The CDR3 region has the DNA TGTGCCAGCAGTGAATATGGCAGATCGAACACTGAAGCTTTCTTT. Residues: CASSEYGRSNTEAFF.